The 32 T cell receptor beta chains below all came from one sample that was sequenced in a study of cytomegalovirus exposure and HLA in healthy donors. 13 Jbeta primers and 60 Vbeta primers were used for the PCR. TCRdb keeps only in-frame clones here, not all; method: immunoSEQ multiplex PCR. The sample contains about 120,000 clones, 60% to 85% of which appear only once. Material: PBMCs. The source is a female donor in good health and CMV-seronegative.

The chain employs TRBV18 and TRBJ2-3, with 10 bases identical to TRBD2. Germline V gene lookup returns CDR1 KGHSH and CDR2 LQKENI. Trimming removed 5 bases from V and 2 bases from J; junction bases left unmatched: 4. The CDR3 runs 15 residues. CDR3 in DNA: TGTGCCAGCTCAAAACTAGCGGGACCCACAGATACGCAGTATTTT. The encoded protein is CASSKLAGPTDTQYF.

The chain links TRBV10-2 to TRBJ2-3, with D possibly being TRBD2 (6 bases). Germline V lookup: CDR1 WSHSY, CDR2 SAAADI. The V and J ends lost 9 bases and 2 bases respectively, with 18 bases between them. This CDR3 spans 15 amino acids. The CDR3 reads CASLGWGGYTDTQYF. The CDR3 bases are TGCGCCAGTCTCGGGTGGGGAGGTTACACAGATACGCAGTATTTT.

The V call is TRBV2, the J call TRBJ1-6; D uncertain. Germline V gene lookup returns CDR1 SNHLY and CDR2 FYNNEI. The CDR3 loop spans 15 amino acids. Trimming stripped 5 bases from V and 7 bases from J, with 15 bases between. The CDR3 nucleotides are TGTGCCAGCAGTAATGAAGCGGTCCAGAATTCACCCCTCCACTTT. This encodes CASSNEAVQNSPLHF.

This clone is a singleton in its sample. CDR3 loop: CASSSGREMNTEAFF. DNA of the CDR3: TGTGCCAGCAGCAGCGGCAGGGAAATGAACACTGAAGCTTTCTTT. V and J are TRBV21-1 and TRBJ1-1; TRBD1, as called in the table, went unchecked against the DNA. TRBV21-1 is a recognized pseudogene. This CDR3 has 15 amino acids.

The V and J genes are TRBV11-2 and TRBJ1-2; 7 bases are a match to TRBD1. The ends lost 2 bases at V and 2 bases at J; junction bases unmatched: 5. This CDR3 region has 15 residues. The germline V gene encodes CDR1 SGHAT and CDR2 FQNNGV. DNA for the CDR3: TGTGCCAGCAGCTTAAGTGCACAGGGGAACTATGGCTACACCTTC. It translates to CASSLSAQGNYGYTF. Variable domain in full (rest from reference TRBV11-2 and TRBJ1-2): EAGVAQSPRYKIIEKRQSVAFWCNPISGHATLYWYQQILGQGPKLLIQFQNNGVVDDSQLPKDRFSAERLKGVDSTLKIQPAKLEDSAVYLCASSLSAQGNYGYTFGSGTRLTVV.

The chain carries TRBV10-3 and TRBJ2-7; TRBD1 matches at 8 bases. J lost 3 bases, V lost 10 bases, and 11 bases had no gene match. Per the germline V gene, CDR1 is ENHRY and CDR2 is SYGVKD. The CDR3 spans 14 residues. Here the CDR3 DNA reads TGTGCCACCCGAGCCGGGACAGGAGACTACGAGCAGTACTTC. It encodes CATRAGTGDYEQYF.

The genes are TRBV2 and TRBJ2-3, with D possibly TRBD1 on 5 matching bases. V lost 10 bases, J lost 0 bases, and 11 bases lay in between. Per germline, CDR1 SNHLY and CDR2 FYNNEI. The CDR3 consists of 13 residues. CDR3 region: CAITPGSTDTQYF. In nucleotides, the CDR3 is TGTGCCATCACCCCAGGGAGCACAGATACGCAGTATTTT.

The V call is TRBV4-1, the J call TRBJ2-7; D is perhaps TRBD2 (7 bases). The CDR3 is 15 amino acids. Per the germline V gene, CDR1 is MGHRA and CDR2 is YSYEKL. V was shortened by 1 base and J by 2 bases, with 12 bases between the two germline ends. For the CDR3, the DNA is TGCGCCAGCAGCCAAGTGGGCGGGGGCACCTACGAGCAGTACTTC. It yields the protein CASSQVGGGTYEQYF.

The table lists this clone with a count of one. The chain links TRBV6-1 to TRBJ2-7, with D possibly TRBD1 on 6 matching bases. CDR1 is MNHNS and CDR2 is SASEGT in the germline V gene. Trimming stripped 4 bases from V and 2 bases from J, with 18 bases between. The CDR3 consists of 16 residues. This CDR3 reads CASSATRTAHTYEQYF. The CDR3, as DNA: TGTGCCAGCAGTGCAACTAGGACAGCACACACCTACGAGCAGTACTTC.

This clone was picked up one time. The chain carries TRBV27 and TRBJ2-5; the match to TRBD1 covers 9 bases. The J call may be wrong; the DNA end is better matched by TRBJ2-7. CDR1 is MNHEY and CDR2 is SMNVEV in the germline V gene (reference sequence). This CDR3 is built from 15 residues. DNA for the CDR3: TGTGCCAGCAGTTCAGTCCGGGACAGGGACAGCGAGCAGTACTTC. As protein: CASSSVRDRDSEQYF.

This clone was detected a few times. This chain uses TRBV4-3 with TRBJ2-7; a possible D gene is TRBD2 (6 bases). The CDR3 is made up of 15 amino acids. Germline lookup yields CDR1 LGHNA and CDR2 YSLEER. Trimming pared 0 bases from V and 0 bases from J, leaving 9 bases between. This CDR3 reads CASSQDVGGSYEQYF. The CDR3 DNA reads as TGCGCCAGCAGCCAAGATGTGGGGGGCTCCTACGAGCAGTACTTC.

The V and J genes are TRBV5-1 and TRBJ1-2; D is perhaps TRBD1 (6 bases). V was pared by 3 bases and J by 6 bases, with 15 bases between. This CDR3 comprises 14 residues. The germline CDR1 and CDR2 sequences are SGHRS and YFSETQ. The chain's CDR3 is CASSSPRGANGYTF. The CDR3 nucleotides read TGCGCCAGCAGCTCCCCCAGGGGAGCAAATGGCTACACCTTC.

The chain employs TRBV9 and TRBJ1-4; D might be TRBD1 (5 bases). Trimming removed 0 bases at V and 15 bases at J, with 15 bases between. In germline, CDR1 is SGDLS, CDR2 YYNGEE. The CDR3 is 13 residues long. Written as DNA, the CDR3 is TGTGCCAGCAGCGTAGGCCCGGGGGAATGGATGTTTTTT. It yields the protein CASSVGPGEWMFF.

This chain joins TRBV6-5 and TRBJ1-2; D not certain. V lost 0 bases to trimming and J lost 10 bases, with 15 bases between them. Germline CDR1 and CDR2: MNHEY and SVGAGI. The CDR3 contains 14 residues. The CDR3 DNA reads TGTGCCAGCAGTTACTCGAGGCCTCCGCCGGACTACACCTTC. It encodes CASSYSRPPPDYTF.

This clone has more than one count but fewer than ten. The chain is built from TRBV13 and TRBJ1-1; D may be TRBD1 (5 bases). The germline V gene encodes CDR1 PRHDT and CDR2 FYEKMQ (reference sequence). V gave up 5 bases and J gave up 3 bases, with 16 bases separating them. The CDR3 totals 15 residues. The CDR3 here is CASSRRGGAYTEAFF. CDR3 DNA sequence: TGTGCCAGCAGCCGACGGGGAGGGGCTTACACTGAAGCTTTCTTT.

There are a few counts of this clone. The V and J genes are TRBV4-2 and TRBJ1-1; D remains unclear. The ends were cut back, 0 bases at V and 1 base at J, with 9 bases in the middle. CDR1 and CDR2 from the germline V gene are LGHNA and YNFKEQ. The CDR3 spans 15 residues. CDR3 loop: CASSQDLRQNTEAFF. The CDR3 DNA reads as TGTGCCAGCAGCCAAGATCTCCGACAGAACACTGAAGCTTTCTTT.

This clone was detected only once. The chain has TRBV29-1 and TRBJ2-7, with 7 bases matching TRBD1. CDR3 length: 14 amino acids. From germline, CDR1 is SQVTM and CDR2 ANQGSEA. V lost 7 bases, J lost 3 bases, and 12 bases stayed unmatched. The CDR3 protein is CSALGDSQFYEQYF. The CDR3, as DNA: TGCAGCGCCCTAGGGGACAGTCAATTCTACGAGCAGTACTTC.

The chain links TRBV5-5 to TRBJ2-3; the match to TRBD2 covers 7 bases. Trimming at V came to 0 bases and at J to 4 bases, leaving 8 bases not matched to a gene. Per germline, CDR1 SGHKS and CDR2 YYEKEE (reference sequence). The CDR3 length is 16 residues. The CDR3 DNA follows: TGTGCCAGCAGCTTGGTGGCGAGCGGGACCTCAGATACGCAGTATTTT. The encoded protein is CASSLVASGTSDTQYF.

In this sample, this clone turned up once. The chain uses TRBV6-4 and TRBJ2-1; weak D call: TRBD1 (5 bases). CDR3 length: 16 amino acids. Germline values: CDR1 MRHNA, CDR2 SNTAGT. V was pared by 8 bases and J by 1 base, with 18 bases between. Here the CDR3 reads CASRQGASRSYNEQFF. The CDR3 DNA reads TGTGCCAGCCGCCAGGGTGCTAGTCGGTCCTACAATGAGCAGTTCTTC.

The rearrangement uses TRBV19 and TRBJ2-5; the match to TRBD2 covers 9 bases. CDR3 size: 13 residues. Per germline, CDR1 LNHDA and CDR2 SQIVND (reference sequence). Trimming took 3 bases from V and 5 from J; bases not matched to a gene: 1. CDR3 nucleotides: TGTGCCAGTAGTATCCTAGCGGGGGAGACCCAGTACTTC. This sequence encodes CASSILAGETQYF.

V is TRBV15 and J is TRBJ2-1; perhaps TRBD1 as D (6 bases). Germline CDR1 reads LNHNV; CDR2 reads YYDKDF (reference sequence). V lost 3 bases and J 7 bases, leaving 19 bases between the germline ends. CDR3 size: 16 residues. The chain's CDR3 is CATSRRDKPRGNEQFF. The CDR3 nucleotides are TGTGCCACCAGCAGGAGGGACAAACCCCGGGGTAATGAGCAGTTCTTC.

V gene TRBV18 combines with J gene TRBJ2-1, with 7 bases that match TRBD1. V dropped 2 bases and J dropped 6; count of bases not matched to a gene: 10. The V gene's germline CDR1 is KGHSH and CDR2 LQKENI. This CDR3 region has 16 residues. This chain's CDR3 is CASSPLQGRVVNEQFF. Written as DNA, the CDR3 is TGTGCCAGCTCACCATTACAGGGGAGAGTGGTCAATGAGCAGTTCTTC.

The V and J genes are TRBV5-4 and TRBJ1-1; 9 bases are a match to TRBD1. Germline V gene lookup returns CDR1 SGHNT and CDR2 YYREEE (reference sequence). The CDR3 spans 17 residues. J gave up 5 bases and V 2 bases, and 13 bases lay outside the gene matches. The CDR3 reads CASSFGQGTGRGTEAFF. Here the CDR3 DNA reads TGTGCCAGCAGCTTTGGCCAAGGGACAGGGAGGGGGACTGAAGCTTTCTTT.

V gene TRBV25-1 combines with J gene TRBJ1-5, with D possibly matching TRBD1 (6 bases). The CDR3 spans 15 residues. CDR1 is MGHDK, CDR2 SYGVNS, per germline. Trimming removed 1 base at V and 2 bases at J, with 9 bases between. The CDR3 sequence is CASSESGVGNQPQHF. DNA of the CDR3: TGTGCCAGCAGTGAATCAGGGGTGGGCAATCAGCCCCAGCATTTT.

This chain uses TRBV15 with TRBJ2-7; 9 positions agree with TRBD1. From germline, CDR1 is LNHNV and CDR2 YYDKDF (reference sequence). CDR3 length equals 13 residues. Trimming at V came to 6 bases and at J to 4 bases, leaving 4 bases not matched to a gene. Written as DNA, the CDR3 is TGTGCCACCAGTGGACAGGGGATTTACGAGCAGTACTTC. This sequence encodes CATSGQGIYEQYF.

The rearrangement uses TRBV5-1 and TRBJ2-1; TRBD2 matches at 11 bases. The CDR3 loop spans 15 amino acids. Losses at the gene ends were 3 bases for V and 4 bases for J; bases not matched to a gene: 3. Per the germline V gene, CDR1 is SGHRS and CDR2 is YFSETQ. The CDR3 bases are TGCGCCAGCAGCTCCCTAGCGGGGGGATACAATGAGCAGTTCTTC. Its translation is CASSSLAGGYNEQFF.

This chain links TRBV11-2 with TRBJ1-3, with D unclear. This CDR3 has 14 amino acids. Trimming cost V 3 bases and J 4 bases, with 10 bases left between them. Germline CDR1 reads SGHAT; CDR2 reads FQNNGV. CDR3 sequence: CASSLGGPGNTIYF. CDR3 DNA: TGTGCCAGCAGCTTGGGCGGGCCCGGAAACACCATATATTTT.

This chain uses TRBV5-1 with TRBJ2-2; 10 bases are a match to TRBD2. The length of the CDR3 is 15 residues. Unmatched junction bases numbered 7, after V lost 5 bases and J lost 6 bases. Germline loops: CDR1 SGHRS, CDR2 YFSETQ. The CDR3 spells CASRRLAGVSGELFF. In nucleotides, the CDR3 is TGCGCCAGCAGACGGCTAGCGGGGGTATCCGGGGAGCTGTTTTTT.

The chain carries TRBV7-9 and TRBJ2-5; 12 nucleotides agree with TRBD2. CDR1 is SEHNR and CDR2 is FQNEAQ in the germline V gene (reference sequence). Losses at the gene ends were 6 bases for V and 1 base for J; bases not matched to a gene: 6. The CDR3 covers 16 residues. The CDR3 DNA reads TGTGCCAGCAGGAAAACTAGCGGGGGGCCCCAAGAGACCCAGTACTTC. Translation: CASRKTSGGPQETQYF.

V and J are TRBV20-1 and TRBJ2-2; TRBD2 is a possible D gene (6 bases). CDR3 length: 11 amino acids. Trimming cost V 7 bases and J 6 bases, with 9 bases left between them. Germline CDR1 and CDR2: DFQATT and SNEGSKA (reference sequence). The CDR3 sequence is CSVRGSGELFF. CDR3 in DNA: TGCAGTGTGCGGGGCTCCGGGGAGCTGTTTTTT.

V and J are TRBV28 and TRBJ2-1, with TRBD1 as a possible D gene (5 bases). Germline CDR1 and CDR2: MDHEN and SYDVKM. CDR3 length: 13 residues. Between the trimmed V and J ends, which lost 9 bases and 7 bases, there was a span of 16 bases. CDR3 loop: CASRTTSPNEQFF. As DNA, the CDR3 is TGTGCCAGTAGGACAACCTCCCCTAATGAGCAGTTCTTC. Full variable domain (remainder filled in from reference TRBV28 and TRBJ2-1): DVKVTQSSRYLVKRTGEKVFLECVQDMDHENMFWYRQDPGLGLRLIYFSYDVKMKEKGDIPEGYSVSREKKERFSLILESASTNQTSMYLCASRTTSPNEQFFGPGTRLTVL.

The chain carries TRBV2 and TRBJ2-3; no reliable D call. The germline CDR1 and CDR2 sequences are SNHLY and FYNNEI. Trimming left V 2 bases short and J 3 bases short, with 6 bases between. This CDR3 is built from 13 residues. CDR3 region: CASSEPHTDTQYF. CDR3 coding DNA: TGTGCCAGCAGTGAACCCCATACAGATACGCAGTATTTT.